The source of this T cell receptor beta chain is a study of T cells after yellow fever vaccination. The germline V gene encodes CDR1 SGHAT and CDR2 FQNNGV. CDR3 size: 11 residues. Trimming stripped 6 bases from V and 6 bases from J, with 8 bases between. From the 5' RACE reads, TCRdb called clonotypes with MiXCR, one entry per CDR3 protein. The sample yields about 500,000 distinct CDR3 sequences, 17% seen once. Whole-study findings and limits: A large majority of primary-vaccination clones showed up again after the booster (approximately 95% CD4, around 90% CD8).

Details on this clonotype: Its specificity is not known.

J is TRBJ1-1 and V is TRBV11-2; D is unresolved. This receptor was obtained from a man aged 18 to 30 who received the YFV17D yellow fever vaccine. The sequencing here drew on PBMCs, taken roughly 5 days after the first yellow fever vaccination. CDR3 bases: TGTGCCAGCAGGCTCAACTCTGAAGCTTTCTTT. Translated: CASRLNSEAFF.